This TCR beta chain was found in a study of human versus mouse CDR3 diversity and MHC coevolution. Study background: Reportedly, immunoSEQ detects one in 200,000 T cells with minimized PCR bias. Valid reads per sample ranged from roughly 5.5 x 10^6 to 1.8 x 10^7.

For this clone: Its antigen is not known. Compared with germline, one end of the junction differs, possibly owing to a read error.

Study outcomes and limitations: Human CDR3s averaged more deletions and insertions than mouse CDR3s. Some 1.5 million TCR beta clonotypes were estimated for humans, the largest repertoire.

TCRdb keeps only in-frame clones here, not all; method: immunoSEQ multiplex PCR. The sample lists about 81,000 clones; about 94% were seen once. Sequenced sample: naive CD4+ T cells from blood. Subset indicated: CD45RO-negative CD62L-positive naive CD4 T cells. This TCR derives from a person aged 25 to 69 in good health.

This CDR3 is CSARKGTGRIF. Here the CDR3 DNA reads TGCAGTGCTAGAAAGGGGACAGGGAGAATCTTT. The chain has TRBV20-1 and TRBJ1-1; 9 bases align to TRBD1. The CDR3 spans 11 residues. Germline-derived CDR1 and CDR2 are DFQATT and SNEGSKA (reference sequence).